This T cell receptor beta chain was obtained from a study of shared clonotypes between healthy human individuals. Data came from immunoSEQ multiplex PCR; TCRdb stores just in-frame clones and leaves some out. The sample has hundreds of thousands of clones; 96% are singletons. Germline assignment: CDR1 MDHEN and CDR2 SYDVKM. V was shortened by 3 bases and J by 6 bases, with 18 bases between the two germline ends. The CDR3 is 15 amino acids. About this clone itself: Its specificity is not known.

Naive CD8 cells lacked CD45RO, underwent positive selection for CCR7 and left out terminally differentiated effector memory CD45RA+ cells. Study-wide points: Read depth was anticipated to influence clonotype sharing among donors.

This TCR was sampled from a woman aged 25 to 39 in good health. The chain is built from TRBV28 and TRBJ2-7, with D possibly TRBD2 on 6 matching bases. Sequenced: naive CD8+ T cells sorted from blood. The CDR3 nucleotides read TGTGCCAGCAGTTTGTTTGTGTGGGGGGAAGGCGAGCAGTACTTC. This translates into CASSLFVWGEGEQYF.